Listed below are T cell receptor beta chains from one sample, sequenced in a study of cytomegalovirus exposure and HLA in healthy donors. Sequencing used immunoSEQ multiplex PCR; TCRdb keeps in-frame clones, though not all of them. The profile shows some 130,000 clones, roughly two thirds of them singletons. The material sequenced was PBMCs. These receptors originate from a man aged 30-40 years in good health and CMV-seropositive. The CDR3 runs from the conserved cysteine through the conserved F or W. A D gene is named only where the DNA matches it firmly. Expanded clones get a size class; other rows say once, few or many, or leave the size out.

d_call: TRBD2
clone_size: .
v_call: TRBV4-2
j_call: TRBJ2-3
cdr3_nt: TGTGCCAGCAGCCGTCTCGCGGGACTAGCGGGAGATACGCAGTATTTT
cdr3_aa: CASSRLAGLAGDTQYF

d_call: TRBD1
clone_size: .
v_call: TRBV6-4
j_call: TRBJ2-2
cdr3_nt: TGTGCCAGCAGGTCCGGGACAGGGGGCAGTACCGGGGAGCTGTTTTTT
cdr3_aa: CASRSGTGGSTGELFF

d_call: .
clone_size: once
v_call: TRBV4-3
j_call: TRBJ2-1
cdr3_nt: TGCGCCAGCAGCCAAACGATAGTCCCGTACAATGAGCAGTTCTTC
cdr3_aa: CASSQTIVPYNEQFF

d_call: .
clone_size: .
v_call: TRBV7-2
j_call: TRBJ2-1
cdr3_nt: TGTGCCAGCAGCTTAGACCAAAGCCCCTACAATGAGCAGTTCTTC
cdr3_aa: CASSLDQSPYNEQFF

d_call: .
clone_size: .
v_call: TRBV5-1
j_call: TRBJ2-2
cdr3_nt: TGCGCCAGCAGCTTGTTGCTAGCTACCGGGGAGCTGTTTTTT
cdr3_aa: CASSLLLATGELFF

d_call: TRBD2
clone_size: .
v_call: TRBV9
j_call: TRBJ2-2
cdr3_nt: TGTGCCAGCAGCGTTCAAGCGGGAGGGGGGTCGGTCGAGGAGCTGTTTTTT
cdr3_aa: CASSVQAGGGSVEELFF

d_call: .
clone_size: .
v_call: TRBV7-5
j_call: TRBJ2-7
cdr3_nt: TGTGCCAGAAGCTTACGGGGGGAGCAACCCTACGAGCAGTACTTC
cdr3_aa: CARSLRGEQPYEQYF

d_call: TRBD1
clone_size: once
v_call: TRBV5-4
j_call: TRBJ1-2
cdr3_nt: TGTGCCAGCAGCTGGGACAGCACCGGAGGCTACACCTTC
cdr3_aa: CASSWDSTGGYTF

d_call: .
clone_size: .
v_call: TRBV11-2
j_call: TRBJ2-7
cdr3_nt: TGTGCCAGCACTAGACAGAACTACGAGCAGTACTTC
cdr3_aa: CASTRQNYEQYF

d_call: .
clone_size: .
v_call: TRBV7-6
j_call: TRBJ1-1
cdr3_nt: TGTGCCAGCAGCCCGAAAGCAAACACTGAAGCTTTCTTT
cdr3_aa: CASSPKANTEAFF

d_call: .
clone_size: few
v_call: TRBV7-3
j_call: TRBJ2-2
cdr3_nt: TGTGCCAGCAGCCCGAACAACAGGGCTGGGAACACCGGGGAGCTGTTTTTT
cdr3_aa: CASSPNNRAGNTGELFF

d_call: TRBD2
clone_size: .
v_call: TRBV7-8
j_call: TRBJ2-3
cdr3_nt: TGTGCCAGCAGCTTCCCCCGCGGGAGGGCCCTCGAGGCAGATACGCAGTATTTT
cdr3_aa: CASSFPRGRALEADTQYF

d_call: .
clone_size: once
v_call: TRBV4-1
j_call: TRBJ2-1
cdr3_nt: TGCGCCAGCAGCCAAGCCTATTACAATGAGCAGTTCTTC
cdr3_aa: CASSQAYYNEQFF

d_call: .
clone_size: .
v_call: TRBV27
j_call: TRBJ2-2
cdr3_nt: TGTGCCAGCAGTTCTATTACAGGGCTACGAAACACCGGGGAGCTGTTTTTT
cdr3_aa: CASSSITGLRNTGELFF

d_call: .
clone_size: .
v_call: TRBV28
j_call: TRBJ2-7
cdr3_nt: TGTGCCAGCAGTTGGGCGGGCACATACGAGCAGTACTTC
cdr3_aa: CASSWAGTYEQYF

d_call: .
clone_size: .
v_call: TRBV4-3
j_call: TRBJ2-6
cdr3_nt: TGCGCCAGCAGCCAAGATATCGCGCGGAGTACCTCTCTTAAGACCAACGTCCTGACTTTC
cdr3_aa: CASSQDIARSTSLKTNVLTF

d_call: .
clone_size: .
v_call: TRBV5-6
j_call: TRBJ1-5
cdr3_nt: TGTGCCAGCAGCTCACAGGGTGCTCAGCCCCAGCATTTT
cdr3_aa: CASSSQGAQPQHF

d_call: TRBD2
clone_size: .
v_call: TRBV7-2
j_call: TRBJ2-7
cdr3_nt: TGTGCCAGCAGCGCTCGGACGGGAGGCTACGAGCAGTACTTC
cdr3_aa: CASSARTGGYEQYF

d_call: TRBD1
clone_size: .
v_call: TRBV28
j_call: TRBJ1-4
cdr3_nt: TGTGCCAGCAGTCTACGGACAGGGAATGAAAAACTGTTTTTT
cdr3_aa: CASSLRTGNEKLFF

d_call: .
clone_size: .
v_call: TRBV4-2
j_call: TRBJ2-5
cdr3_nt: TGTGCCAGCAGCCAAGGGGCAGGGGGGGAGACCCAGTACTTC
cdr3_aa: CASSQGAGGETQYF

d_call: TRBD1
clone_size: .
v_call: TRBV4-1
j_call: TRBJ1-2
cdr3_nt: TGCGCCAGCAGCCTCACAGGGGGGACTGGCTACACCTTC
cdr3_aa: CASSLTGGTGYTF

d_call: TRBD1
clone_size: .
v_call: TRBV15
j_call: TRBJ1-2
cdr3_nt: TGTGCCACCAGCAGGGACAGGGTCTGGGGCTACACCTTC
cdr3_aa: CATSRDRVWGYTF

d_call: TRBD2
clone_size: .
v_call: TRBV28
j_call: TRBJ2-1
cdr3_nt: TGTGCCAGCAGTTCGCCACTAGCGGGAGCCTACAATGAGCAGTTCTTC
cdr3_aa: CASSSPLAGAYNEQFF

d_call: TRBD1
clone_size: .
v_call: TRBV5-1
j_call: TRBJ1-2
cdr3_nt: TGCGCCAGCAGCCATACCGGGACAGCTTCCTATGGCTACACCTTC
cdr3_aa: CASSHTGTASYGYTF

d_call: TRBD1
clone_size: .
v_call: TRBV4-3
j_call: TRBJ1-3
cdr3_nt: TGCGCCAGCAGCCAAGAGGGACAGGGGCCGGGAAACACCATATATTTT
cdr3_aa: CASSQEGQGPGNTIYF

d_call: .
clone_size: .
v_call: TRBV5-6
j_call: TRBJ2-7
cdr3_nt: TGTGCCAGCAGCTGGCGCGGGGTCTCCTACGAGCAGTACTTC
cdr3_aa: CASSWRGVSYEQYF

d_call: TRBD2
clone_size: .
v_call: TRBV6-1
j_call: TRBJ2-1
cdr3_nt: TGTGCCAGCAGTGCGCAAGGGACTAGCTCCCTCAATGAGCAGTTCTTC
cdr3_aa: CASSAQGTSSLNEQFF

d_call: TRBD2
clone_size: few
v_call: TRBV7-9
j_call: TRBJ2-5
cdr3_nt: TGTGCCAGCAGCTTCGGACTAGCGGTTGAGACCCAGTACTTC
cdr3_aa: CASSFGLAVETQYF

d_call: TRBD1
clone_size: .
v_call: TRBV30
j_call: TRBJ2-5
cdr3_nt: TGTGCCTGGAGTGGTTTTCTCCCCGGGACAGGCACCCAAGAGACCCAGTACTTC
cdr3_aa: CAWSGFLPGTGTQETQYF

d_call: TRBD2
clone_size: .
v_call: TRBV18
j_call: TRBJ2-1
cdr3_nt: TGTGCCAGCTCACCTAGCGGGAGCGACAATGAGCAGTTCTTC
cdr3_aa: CASSPSGSDNEQFF

d_call: .
clone_size: .
v_call: TRBV7-2
j_call: TRBJ2-2
cdr3_nt: TGTGCCAGCAGCTTCGGGTGGGGCTCCGGGGAGCTGTTTTTT
cdr3_aa: CASSFGWGSGELFF

d_call: TRBD2
clone_size: .
v_call: TRBV7-9
j_call: TRBJ2-2
cdr3_nt: TGTGCCAGCAGCCCCGGGACTAGCGGGAGGGAGAACACCGGGGAGCTGTTTTTT
cdr3_aa: CASSPGTSGRENTGELFF

d_call: TRBD2
clone_size: .
v_call: TRBV4-2
j_call: TRBJ2-1
cdr3_nt: TGTGCCAGCAGCCAAACGGGACTAGCGGACAATGAGCAGTTCTTC
cdr3_aa: CASSQTGLADNEQFF

d_call: .
clone_size: .
v_call: TRBV5-1
j_call: TRBJ2-7
cdr3_nt: TGCGCCAGCAGCACTGGACAGTTCTACGAGCAGTACTTC
cdr3_aa: CASSTGQFYEQYF

d_call: .
clone_size: .
v_call: TRBV4-1
j_call: TRBJ1-2
cdr3_nt: TGCGCCAGCAGCCAAGACCTCTTGAGTGGCTACACCTTC
cdr3_aa: CASSQDLLSGYTF

d_call: TRBD1
clone_size: .
v_call: TRBV4-3
j_call: TRBJ2-7
cdr3_nt: TGCGCCAGCAGCCAAGCCCGGACAGGGGGCTACGAGCAGTACTTC
cdr3_aa: CASSQARTGGYEQYF

d_call: TRBD1
clone_size: .
v_call: TRBV4-1
j_call: TRBJ2-7
cdr3_nt: TGCGCCAGCAGCCGCCCCGACCAGGGGGCAAACGAGCAGTACTTC
cdr3_aa: CASSRPDQGANEQYF

d_call: .
clone_size: few
v_call: TRBV5-1
j_call: TRBJ2-5
cdr3_nt: TGCGCCAGCAAGGGAGCGGGCTTCCAAGAGACCCAGTACTTC
cdr3_aa: CASKGAGFQETQYF

d_call: TRBD1
clone_size: .
v_call: TRBV7-2
j_call: TRBJ1-5
cdr3_nt: TGTGCCAGCAACCCGGGACAGGGGGCCAATCAGCCCCAGCATTTT
cdr3_aa: CASNPGQGANQPQHF

d_call: TRBD2
clone_size: .
v_call: TRBV19
j_call: TRBJ2-1
cdr3_nt: TGTGCCAGTACGGGACTAGCGGGAGGTACAATCAATGAGCAGTTCTTC
cdr3_aa: CASTGLAGGTINEQFF

d_call: .
clone_size: .
v_call: TRBV28
j_call: TRBJ2-3
cdr3_nt: TGTGCCAGCAGTTTAGGCGGAGACACAGATACGCAGTATTTT
cdr3_aa: CASSLGGDTDTQYF

d_call: TRBD2
clone_size: .
v_call: TRBV19
j_call: TRBJ2-1
cdr3_nt: TGTGCCAGTAGTTCCCTAGCGGGACCCTCCTACAATGAGCAGTTCTTC
cdr3_aa: CASSSLAGPSYNEQFF

d_call: TRBD1
clone_size: .
v_call: TRBV7-2
j_call: TRBJ2-7
cdr3_nt: TGTGCCAGCAGCCCCCGAGGGCCGGGACAGGGGGAGTACTTC
cdr3_aa: CASSPRGPGQGEYF

d_call: TRBD1
clone_size: .
v_call: TRBV2
j_call: TRBJ1-5
cdr3_nt: TGTGCCAGCAGTGAAAAGGGGGGACAGGCTGGCAATCAGCCCCAGCATTTT
cdr3_aa: CASSEKGGQAGNQPQHF

d_call: TRBD2
clone_size: .
v_call: TRBV9
j_call: TRBJ2-1
cdr3_nt: TGTGCCAGCAGCGCCCACCCCACGCTAGCGGGAGTAGACAATGAGCAGTTCTTC
cdr3_aa: CASSAHPTLAGVDNEQFF

d_call: TRBD2
clone_size: .
v_call: TRBV7-8
j_call: TRBJ2-7
cdr3_nt: TGTGCCAGCAGCTTAAGAGCGGGAATTTCCTACGAGCAGTACTTC
cdr3_aa: CASSLRAGISYEQYF

d_call: TRBD1
clone_size: .
v_call: TRBV2
j_call: TRBJ2-3
cdr3_nt: TGTGCCAGCAGTGAGCGACAGGGAAGCACAGATACGCAGTATTTT
cdr3_aa: CASSERQGSTDTQYF

d_call: TRBD2
clone_size: once
v_call: TRBV11-2
j_call: TRBJ2-5
cdr3_nt: TGTGCCAGCAGCTCAACGAGCGGGGTGGAGACCCAGTACTTC
cdr3_aa: CASSSTSGVETQYF

d_call: .
clone_size: .
v_call: TRBV5-1
j_call: TRBJ2-7
cdr3_nt: TGCGCCAGCAGCTTGGCCGACAACGGGGTACCCTACGAGCAGTACTTC
cdr3_aa: CASSLADNGVPYEQYF

d_call: TRBD1
clone_size: once
v_call: TRBV6-5
j_call: TRBJ2-7
cdr3_nt: TGTGCCAGCAGGCCCCGACAGGGTTTGATGAACGAGCAGTACTTC
cdr3_aa: CASRPRQGLMNEQYF

d_call: .
clone_size: .
v_call: TRBV29-1
j_call: TRBJ1-2
cdr3_nt: TGCAGCGTTGAAGATAGGAGGGGTGGCTACACCTTC
cdr3_aa: CSVEDRRGGYTF

d_call: .
clone_size: .
v_call: TRBV2
j_call: TRBJ1-1
cdr3_nt: TGTGCCAGCAGCGATGAGTCTCCAGGGTACACTGAAGCTTTCTTT
cdr3_aa: CASSDESPGYTEAFF

d_call: .
clone_size: .
v_call: TRBV7-9
j_call: TRBJ2-5
cdr3_nt: TGTGCCAGCAGCCGGACAGCGGCGCAAGAGACCCAGTACTTC
cdr3_aa: CASSRTAAQETQYF

d_call: .
clone_size: .
v_call: TRBV4-2
j_call: TRBJ2-7
cdr3_nt: TGTGCCAGCAGCCAAGATTCCCAGGGCTACGAGCAGTACTTC
cdr3_aa: CASSQDSQGYEQYF

d_call: TRBD1
clone_size: .
v_call: TRBV6-6
j_call: TRBJ2-5
cdr3_nt: TGTGCCAGCAGTTACCCTACAGGGGGTAAAGAGACCCAGTACTTC
cdr3_aa: CASSYPTGGKETQYF

d_call: TRBD1
clone_size: .
v_call: TRBV6-1
j_call: TRBJ1-2
cdr3_nt: TGTGCCAGCAGCCGGGACAGGAGCTTTGGCTACACCTTC
cdr3_aa: CASSRDRSFGYTF

d_call: TRBD2
clone_size: .
v_call: TRBV4-3
j_call: TRBJ2-1
cdr3_nt: TGCGCCAGCAGCCAAGCTCGACTAGCGACTGAGCAGTTCTTC
cdr3_aa: CASSQARLATEQFF

d_call: TRBD1
clone_size: .
v_call: TRBV5-4
j_call: TRBJ1-2
cdr3_nt: TGTGCCAGCAGTCCGGGACAGGGGGAGGCCTATGGCTACACCTTC
cdr3_aa: CASSPGQGEAYGYTF

d_call: .
clone_size: .
v_call: TRBV6-4
j_call: TRBJ1-2
cdr3_nt: TGTGCCAGCAGTGACGAGAACAGTCAGAAAATGCGGGCCTATGGCTACACCTTC
cdr3_aa: CASSDENSQKMRAYGYTF